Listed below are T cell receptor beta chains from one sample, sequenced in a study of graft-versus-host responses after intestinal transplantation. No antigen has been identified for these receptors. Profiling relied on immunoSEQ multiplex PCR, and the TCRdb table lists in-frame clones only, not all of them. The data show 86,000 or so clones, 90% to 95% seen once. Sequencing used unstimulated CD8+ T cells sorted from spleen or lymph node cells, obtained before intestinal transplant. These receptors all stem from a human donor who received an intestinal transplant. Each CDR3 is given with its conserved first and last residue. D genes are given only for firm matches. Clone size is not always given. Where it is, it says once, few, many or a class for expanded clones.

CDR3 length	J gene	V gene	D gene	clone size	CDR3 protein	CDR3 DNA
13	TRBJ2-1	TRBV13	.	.	CASSRTRLGEQFF	TGTGCCAGCAGCCGTACCCGCTTGGGTGAGCAGTTCTTC
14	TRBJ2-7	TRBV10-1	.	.	CASSEDGNSYEQYF	TGCGCCAGCAGTGAGGATGGGAATTCCTACGAGCAGTACTTC
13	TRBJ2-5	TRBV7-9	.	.	CASSQALQETQYF	TGTGCCAGCAGCCAAGCACTACAAGAGACCCAGTACTTC
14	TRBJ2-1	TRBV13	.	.	CASSLTDSFYEQFF	TGTGCCAGCAGCTTAACCGACAGCTTCTATGAGCAGTTCTTC
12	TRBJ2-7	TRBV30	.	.	CAWNTQGHEQYF	TGTGCCTGGAATACACAGGGACACGAGCAGTACTTC
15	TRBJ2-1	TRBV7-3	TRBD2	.	CASSSTSGNPNEQFF	TGTGCCAGCAGCTCAACTAGCGGCAACCCCAATGAGCAGTTCTTC
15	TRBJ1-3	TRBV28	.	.	CATRTYSFSGNTIYF	TGTGCCACCAGGACATACTCGTTCTCTGGAAACACCATATATTTT
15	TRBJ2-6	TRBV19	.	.	CASSMSGAGANVLTF	TGTGCCAGTAGTATGTCTGGGGCGGGGGCCAACGTCCTGACTTTC
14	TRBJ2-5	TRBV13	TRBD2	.	CASSSSGGAETQYF	TGTGCCAGCAGCTCTAGCGGGGGGGCAGAGACCCAGTACTTC
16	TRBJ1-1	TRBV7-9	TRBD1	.	CASSLETRGLNTEAFF	TGTGCCAGCAGCTTAGAAACCAGGGGGCTGAACACTGAAGCTTTCTTT
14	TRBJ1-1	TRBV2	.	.	CASIPPNLNTEAFF	TGTGCCAGCATCCCCCCAAACCTGAACACTGAAGCTTTCTTT
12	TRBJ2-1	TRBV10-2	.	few	CASSELPNEQFF	TGCGCCAGCAGTGAGTTGCCTAATGAGCAGTTCTTC
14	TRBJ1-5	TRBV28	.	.	CASSLRQGLQPQHF	TGTGCCAGCAGTTTACGGCAGGGGCTCCAGCCCCAGCATTTT
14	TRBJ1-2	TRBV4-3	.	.	CASSQDGRWYGYTF	TGCGCCAGCAGCCAAGATGGAAGATGGTATGGCTACACCTTC
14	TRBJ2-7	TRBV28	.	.	CASSFTGPSYEQYF	TGTGCCAGCAGTTTTACAGGGCCCTCCTACGAGCAGTACTTC
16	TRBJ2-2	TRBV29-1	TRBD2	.	CSVEGLASGGDGELFF	TGCAGCGTTGAAGGGTTGGCTAGCGGGGGGGACGGGGAGCTGTTTTTT
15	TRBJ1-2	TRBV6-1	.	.	CASSMDSGSNYGYTF	TGTGCCAGCAGTATGGACAGCGGTTCAAATTATGGCTACACCTTC
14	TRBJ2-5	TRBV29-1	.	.	CSVPTGAGTETQYF	TGCAGCGTTCCGACGGGGGCGGGCACGGAGACCCAGTACTTC
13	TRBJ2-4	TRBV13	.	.	CASSLGVEDIQYF	TGTGCCAGCAGCTTAGGAGTGGAGGACATTCAGTACTTC
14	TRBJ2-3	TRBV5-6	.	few	CASTPPMGTDTQYF	TGTGCCAGCACCCCCCCGATGGGCACAGATACGCAGTATTTT
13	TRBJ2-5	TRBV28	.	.	CASSLGSGETQYF	TGTGCCAGCAGTTTAGGATCGGGGGAGACCCAGTACTTC
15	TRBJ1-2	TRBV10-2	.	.	CASGREGEKNYGYTF	TGCGCCAGTGGAAGGGAGGGGGAGAAAAACTATGGCTACACCTTC
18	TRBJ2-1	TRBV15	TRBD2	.	CATSTRTSGGAPQNEQFF	TGTGCCACCAGCACAAGGACTAGCGGGGGGGCCCCTCAGAATGAGCAGTTCTTC
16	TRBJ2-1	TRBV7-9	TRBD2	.	CASSIPGLVTDNEQFF	TGTGCCAGCAGCATACCGGGACTAGTAACCGACAATGAGCAGTTCTTC
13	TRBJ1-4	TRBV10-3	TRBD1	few	CAIRGQGNEKLFF	TGTGCCATCCGGGGACAGGGAAATGAAAAACTGTTTTTT
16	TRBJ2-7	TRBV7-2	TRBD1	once	CASSFWAGTGDYEQYF	TGTGCCAGCAGCTTTTGGGCCGGGACAGGAGACTACGAGCAGTACTTC
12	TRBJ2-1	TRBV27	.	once	CASSLSTNEQFF	TGTGCCAGCAGTTTATCGACTAATGAGCAGTTCTTC